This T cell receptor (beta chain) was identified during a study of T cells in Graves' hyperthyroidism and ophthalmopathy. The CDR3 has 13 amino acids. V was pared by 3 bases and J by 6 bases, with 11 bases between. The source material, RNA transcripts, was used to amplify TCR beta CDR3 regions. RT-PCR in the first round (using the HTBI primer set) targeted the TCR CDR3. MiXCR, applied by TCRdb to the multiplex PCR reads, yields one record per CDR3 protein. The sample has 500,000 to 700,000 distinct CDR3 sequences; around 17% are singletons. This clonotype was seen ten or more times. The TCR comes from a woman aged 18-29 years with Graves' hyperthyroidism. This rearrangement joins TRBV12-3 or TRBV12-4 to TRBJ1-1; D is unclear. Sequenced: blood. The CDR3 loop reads CASSLIGLAEAFF. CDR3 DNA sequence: TGTGCCAGCAGTTTGATTGGGTTGGCTGAAGCTTTCTTT.